Listed here are 2 T cell receptor beta chains from one sample, sequenced in a study of technical replicates of blood from a handful of donors. Method: immunoSEQ multiplex PCR; TCRdb's copy keeps in-frame clones and lacks some. The table shows 60,000 to 90,000 clones, with roughly 94% occurring only once. The sequenced sample was T cells isolated from PBMCs. Source of these receptors: a human donor in good health.

V and J are TRBV27 and TRBJ1-5; no clear D gene. Per germline, CDR1 MNHEY and CDR2 SMNVEV (reference sequence). The CDR3 loop spans 15 amino acids. Trimming cost V 0 bases and J 1 base, with 7 bases left between them. The CDR3 DNA reads as TGTGCCAGCAGTTTATCGTACAGCAGCAATCAGCCCCAGCATTTT. It yields the protein CASSLSYSSNQPQHF.

The chain links TRBV9 to TRBJ2-2, with a tentative D call TRBD2 (5 bases). The CDR3 extends over 14 amino acids. Germline CDR1 reads SGDLS; CDR2 reads YYNGEE. The V end was cut by 6 bases, the J end by 1 base, with 10 bases between. As DNA, the CDR3 is TGTGCCAGCAATTCAGGAGGGAACACCGGGGAGCTGTTTTTT. It codes for CASNSGGNTGELFF.